A selection of T cell receptor beta chains follows, all from one sample in a study of blood T cell repertoires in COVID-19. Only in-frame clones appear in the TCRdb table, and some are missing; sequencing was by immunoSEQ multiplex PCR. The data show roughly 280,000 clones, about 88% seen once. Sequences were obtained from peripheral blood. The source is a man aged 25 to 45 with active or convalescent COVID-19. Both conserved end residues are part of each CDR3. The D gene is left open where the match is weak. Some rows have no size entry. The others give once, few or many, or a class for an expanded clone.

v_gene	abundance	d_gene	j_gene	CDR3aa	CDR3nt
TRBV29-1	once	-	TRBJ2-3	CSSGAGADTQYF	TGCAGCTCAGGGGCCGGGGCAGATACGCAGTATTTT
TRBV9	once	-	TRBJ1-1	CASSVGSAPTEAFF	TGTGCCAGCAGCGTAGGGAGCGCCCCCACTGAAGCTTTCTTT
TRBV6-6	-	TRBD1	TRBJ1-5	CASSFQQGRRGQPQHF	TGTGCCAGCAGTTTCCAACAGGGGCGCCGCGGACAGCCCCAGCATTTT
TRBV3-1/TRBV3-2	few	-	TRBJ1-4	CASSQDVQNWEKLFF	TGTGCCAGCAGCCAAGATGTACAGAACTGGGAAAAACTGTTTTTT
TRBV7-8	-	TRBD1	TRBJ2-7	CATTGTGVYEQYF	TGTGCCACGACCGGGACAGGAGTCTACGAGCAGTACTTC
TRBV18	-	-	TRBJ1-4	CASSPLGATNEKLFF	TGTGCCAGCTCACCACTAGGAGCAACTAATGAAAAACTGTTTTTT
TRBV27	-	TRBD1	TRBJ2-2	CASSSPTGGATGFTGELFF	TGTGCCAGCAGTTCCCCGACAGGGGGCGCGACGGGGTTCACCGGGGAGCTGTTTTTT
TRBV9	once	TRBD1	TRBJ1-2	CASSVRDRDYGYTF	TGTGCCAGCAGCGTGCGGGACAGGGATTATGGCTACACCTTC
TRBV7-2	-	TRBD1	TRBJ1-5	CASSQRGPLSLNQPQHF	TGTGCCAGCAGCCAAAGGGGGCCCCTCTCACTAAATCAGCCCCAGCATTTT
TRBV9	-	TRBD2	TRBJ2-5	CASSVTSGGFQETQYF	TGTGCCAGCAGCGTCACTAGCGGCGGCTTCCAGGAGACCCAGTACTTC
TRBV6-6	-	-	TRBJ1-1	CASSYSMQDGTEAFF	TGTGCCAGCAGTTACTCGATGCAGGATGGTACTGAAGCTTTCTTT
TRBV5-8	-	-	TRBJ2-1	CASSRGAGSSYNEQFF	TGTGCCAGCAGCCGAGGGGCGGGGAGCTCCTACAATGAGCAGTTCTTC
TRBV5-4	once	TRBD1	TRBJ2-7	CASSRTRTGLTYEQYF	TGTGCCAGCAGCCGCACACGGACAGGGCTTACCTACGAGCAGTACTTC
TRBV5-4	-	-	TRBJ2-3	CASSLNPDRASTDTQYF	TGTGCCAGCAGCTTGAACCCGGACAGAGCTAGCACAGATACGCAGTATTTT
TRBV5-5	-	-	TRBJ1-1	CASSSPRVANTEAFF	TGTGCCAGCAGCTCGCCCCGGGTAGCCAACACTGAAGCTTTCTTT
TRBV7-9	once	TRBD1	TRBJ2-2	CASSTSHRGANTGELFF	TGTGCCAGCAGTACTTCTCACAGGGGGGCGAACACCGGGGAGCTGTTTTTT
TRBV6-5	-	TRBD2	TRBJ2-2	CASTEGRGTGELFF	TGTGCCAGCACCGAGGGGAGGGGTACCGGGGAGCTGTTTTTT
TRBV5-5	-	-	TRBJ1-6	CASRDFSYLHNSPLHF	TGTGCCAGCAGAGACTTCTCTTACCTTCATAATTCACCCCTCCACTTT
TRBV7-8	-	TRBD1	TRBJ1-3	CASSLGQGGIGNTIYF	TGTGCCAGCAGCCTTGGACAGGGTGGAATCGGAAACACCATATATTTT
TRBV28	-	-	TRBJ1-5	CASSLQAGGNQPQHF	TGTGCCAGCAGCCTTCAGGCGGGTGGCAATCAGCCCCAGCATTTT
TRBV7-3	-	TRBD2	TRBJ2-3	CASSLNPLGGVGTDTQYF	TGTGCCAGCAGCTTAAACCCCCTGGGGGGGGTGGGAACAGATACGCAGTATTTT
TRBV5-8	-	TRBD2	TRBJ2-3	CASSRGLALHTQYF	TGTGCCAGCAGTCGAGGACTAGCCCTCCATACGCAGTATTTT
TRBV5-1	-	TRBD2	TRBJ2-3	CASSLGTSGGVLVDTQYF	TGCGCCAGCAGCCTCGGGACTAGCGGGGGGGTTTTGGTAGATACGCAGTATTTT
TRBV3-1/TRBV3-2	few	TRBD1	TRBJ1-4	CASSQGFTGEREKLFF	TGTGCCAGCAGCCAAGGGTTCACAGGGGAGAGGGAAAAACTGTTTTTT
TRBV11-3	-	-	TRBJ2-1	CASSELGYNEQFF	TGTGCCAGCAGCGAACTAGGATACAATGAGCAGTTCTTC
TRBV2	once	TRBD2	TRBJ2-5	CASNNWGLAGGETQYF	TGTGCCAGCAACAACTGGGGGCTAGCGGGGGGCGAGACCCAGTACTTC
TRBV4-2	-	TRBD1	TRBJ2-7	CASRPGQAAYEQYF	TGTGCCAGCAGGCCGGGACAGGCCGCCTACGAGCAGTACTTC
TRBV5-1	-	TRBD2	TRBJ2-2	CASSPPGLAGIRTGELFF	TGCGCCAGCAGCCCCCCCGGACTAGCGGGGATCAGGACCGGGGAGCTGTTTTTT
TRBV5-1	-	-	TRBJ2-3	CASSFRDTQYF	TGCGCCAGCAGCTTCCGAGATACGCAGTATTTT
TRBV11-2	-	TRBD2	TRBJ2-5	CASSLGTSGQRETQYF	TGTGCCAGCAGCTTAGGGACTAGCGGGCAACGAGAGACCCAGTACTTC
TRBV9	-	TRBD1	TRBJ1-2	CASSVDRGNYGYTF	TGTGCCAGCAGCGTCGACAGGGGCAACTATGGCTACACCTTC
TRBV6-7	once	TRBD2	TRBJ2-7	CASSYSGLARSYEQYF	TGTGCCAGCAGTTATTCAGGACTAGCAAGATCCTACGAGCAGTACTTC
TRBV5-6	-	-	TRBJ1-2	CASSPADSYNYGYTF	TGTGCCAGCAGCCCGGCGGACAGTTATAACTATGGCTACACCTTC
TRBV10-2	-	-	TRBJ2-3	CATSGTQGLDTQYF	TGCGCCACCTCCGGGACCCAGGGGCTAGATACGCAGTATTTT
TRBV6-2/TRBV6-3	-	-	TRBJ1-2	CASSYSNLGAYGYTF	TGTGCCAGCAGTTACTCGAACTTGGGGGCGTATGGCTACACCTTC
TRBV19	-	-	TRBJ2-5	CASSMASRRETQYF	TGTGCCAGTAGTATGGCGTCCCGGCGGGAGACCCAGTACTTC
TRBV2	-	TRBD1	TRBJ1-5	CASSGQGAGQPQHF	TGTGCCAGCAGTGGACAGGGCGCGGGTCAGCCCCAGCATTTT
TRBV27	few	TRBD1	TRBJ1-6	CASSFEGALGSPLHF	TGTGCCAGCAGTTTTGAGGGGGCTCTTGGTTCACCCCTCCACTTT
TRBV27	few	-	TRBJ1-6	CASSATGTNSPLHF	TGTGCCAGCAGTGCTACAGGGACCAATTCACCCCTCCACTTT
TRBV5-1	-	-	TRBJ2-1	CASSLAAGAGRYEQFF	TGCGCCAGCAGCTTGGCCGCGGGGGCCGGTAGGTATGAGCAGTTCTTC
TRBV5-6	-	-	TRBJ1-2	CASSFGQGIYGYTF	TGTGCCAGCAGCTTCGGGCAGGGAATCTATGGCTACACCTTC
TRBV6-1	-	-	TRBJ1-1	CASSDTIRGLNTEAFF	TGTGCCAGCAGTGACACGATAAGGGGTCTGAACACTGAAGCTTTCTTT
TRBV2	-	TRBD2	TRBJ2-3	CASVLAGITDTQYF	TGTGCCAGCGTACTAGCGGGGATCACAGATACGCAGTATTTT
TRBV3-1/TRBV3-2	-	-	TRBJ1-5	CASSPKAGVGNQPQHF	TGTGCCAGCAGCCCGAAGGCAGGGGTGGGCAATCAGCCCCAGCATTTT
TRBV4-2	-	-	TRBJ2-1	CASSQGGAGAFF	TGTGCCAGCAGCCAAGGAGGGGCGGGGGCATTCTTC
TRBV25-1	-	TRBD1	TRBJ2-5	CASSVKTGGLETQYF	TGTGCCAGCAGTGTCAAGACAGGGGGCTTGGAGACCCAGTACTTC
TRBV7-9	-	-	TRBJ2-7	CASSLLGDNSYEQYF	TGTGCCAGCAGCTTGCTGGGGGACAACTCCTACGAGCAGTACTTC
TRBV7-2	-	-	TRBJ2-7	CASSLSDSAWGIYEQYF	TGTGCCAGCAGCTTATCGGACAGCGCCTGGGGGATCTACGAGCAGTACTTC
TRBV19	-	TRBD2	TRBJ2-3	CASTRGGSDTQYF	TGTGCCAGTACGCGGGGGGGCTCTGATACGCAGTATTTT
TRBV27	once	-	TRBJ1-2	CASSFSSPGQPNYGYTF	TGTGCCAGCAGTTTCTCGTCCCCGGGACAACCTAACTATGGCTACACCTTC
TRBV29-1	-	TRBD2	TRBJ2-5	CSALAGMAETQYF	TGCAGCGCCTTAGCGGGGATGGCAGAGACCCAGTACTTC
TRBV4-1	few	-	TRBJ1-4	CASSQVRQGGINEKLFF	TGCGCCAGCAGCCAAGTACGGCAGGGTGGCATTAATGAAAAACTGTTTTTT
TRBV19	-	TRBD1	TRBJ2-2	CARPTGDARNGELFF	TGTGCCAGACCGACAGGGGACGCCAGAAACGGGGAGCTGTTTTTT